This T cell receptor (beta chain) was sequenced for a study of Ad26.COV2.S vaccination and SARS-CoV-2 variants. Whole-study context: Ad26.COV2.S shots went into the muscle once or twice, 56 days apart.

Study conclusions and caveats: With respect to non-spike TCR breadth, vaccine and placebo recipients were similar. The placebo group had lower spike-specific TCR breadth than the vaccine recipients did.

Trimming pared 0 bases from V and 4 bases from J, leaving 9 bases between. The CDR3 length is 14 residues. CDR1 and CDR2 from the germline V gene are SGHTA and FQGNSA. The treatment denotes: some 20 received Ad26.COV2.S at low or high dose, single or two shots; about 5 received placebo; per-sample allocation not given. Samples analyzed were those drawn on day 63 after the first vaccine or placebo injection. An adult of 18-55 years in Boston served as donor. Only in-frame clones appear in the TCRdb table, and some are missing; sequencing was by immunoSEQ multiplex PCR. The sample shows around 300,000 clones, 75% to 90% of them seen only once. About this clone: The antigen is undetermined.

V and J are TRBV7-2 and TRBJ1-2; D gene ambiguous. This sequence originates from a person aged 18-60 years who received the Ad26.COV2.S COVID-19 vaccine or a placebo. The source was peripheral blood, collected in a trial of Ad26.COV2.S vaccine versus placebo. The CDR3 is CASSLAQNSYGYTF. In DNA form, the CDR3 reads TGTGCCAGCAGCTTAGCGCAGAACAGCTATGGCTACACCTTC. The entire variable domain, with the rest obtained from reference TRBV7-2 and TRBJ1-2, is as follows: GAGVSQSPSNKVTEKGKDVELRCDPISGHTALYWYRQSLGQGLEFLIYFQGNSAPDKSGLPSDRFSAERTGGSVSTLTIQRTQQEDSAVYLCASSLAQNSYGYTFGSGTRLTVV.